The clone carrying this T cell receptor (beta chain) was seen at least ten times. Its antigen is still unknown. V gave up 5 bases and J gave up 8 bases, with 19 bases separating them. Germline loops: CDR1 MGHDK, CDR2 SYGVNS. The CDR3 spans 15 residues. These data are taken from a study of human T cells and chemical hapten exposure. Study-wide points: DPC sensitization produced no change in TCRs with frequency above 1 in 1000.

TCRdb analysed the RACE reads with MiXCR anew, one entry per CDR3 protein. In the table there are about 130,000 distinct CDR3 sequences, about 9% of which are singletons. Sample time point: healthy volunteer bleed at 2 weeks. Before extraction, the whole blood was not fractionated, and total RNA was taken from it. The sample comprised whole blood. The chain uses TRBV25-1 and TRBJ2-1; the D gene is possibly TRBD2 (6 bases). The origin of this receptor is a male donor in good health. Some clones in this sample may be carry-over from other donors' samples. CDR3 in amino acids: CASSSRAEGHHEQFF. For the CDR3, the DNA is TGTGCCAGCAGTTCCCGGGCGGAGGGCCACCATGAGCAGTTCTTC.